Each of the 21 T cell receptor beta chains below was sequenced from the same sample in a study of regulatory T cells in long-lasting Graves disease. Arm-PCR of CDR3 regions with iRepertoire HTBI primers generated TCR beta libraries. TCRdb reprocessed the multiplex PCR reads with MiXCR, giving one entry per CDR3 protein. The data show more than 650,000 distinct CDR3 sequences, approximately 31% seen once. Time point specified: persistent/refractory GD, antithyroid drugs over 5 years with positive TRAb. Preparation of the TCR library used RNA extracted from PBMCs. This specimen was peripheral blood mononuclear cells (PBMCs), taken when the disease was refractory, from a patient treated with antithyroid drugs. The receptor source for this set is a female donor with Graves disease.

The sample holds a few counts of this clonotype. The CDR3 bases are TGTGCCAGCAGTTACCTCGATATGTGGGCTGGGGCCAACGTCCTGACTTTC. It encodes CASSYLDMWAGANVLTF. V and J are TRBV6-5 and TRBJ2-6; D remains unclear. With 2 bases removed from V and 2 bases from J, the gap between germline ends came to 13 bases. The CDR3 is 17 amino acids. CDR1 and CDR2 from the germline V gene are MNHEY and SVGAGI.

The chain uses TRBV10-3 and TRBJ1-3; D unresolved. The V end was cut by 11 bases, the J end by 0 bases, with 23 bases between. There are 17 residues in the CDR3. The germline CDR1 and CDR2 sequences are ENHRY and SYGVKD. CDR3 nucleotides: TGTGCCGTCTCCAAAGATTGGGGAACCAGCTCTGGAAACACCATATATTTT. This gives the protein CAVSKDWGTSSGNTIYF.

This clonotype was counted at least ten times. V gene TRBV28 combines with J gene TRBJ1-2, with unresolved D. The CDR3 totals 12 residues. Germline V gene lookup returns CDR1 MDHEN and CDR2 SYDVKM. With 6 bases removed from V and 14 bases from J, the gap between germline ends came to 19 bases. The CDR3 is CASSTILGPHTF. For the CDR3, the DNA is TGTGCCAGCAGCACGATATTGGGCCCGCATACCTTC.

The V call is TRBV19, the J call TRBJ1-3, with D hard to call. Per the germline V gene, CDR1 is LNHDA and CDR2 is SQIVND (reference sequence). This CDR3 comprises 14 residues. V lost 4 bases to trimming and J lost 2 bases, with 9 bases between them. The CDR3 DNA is TGTGCCAGTAGTAGGCTACGTCCTGGAAACACCATATATTTT. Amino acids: CASSRLRPGNTIYF.

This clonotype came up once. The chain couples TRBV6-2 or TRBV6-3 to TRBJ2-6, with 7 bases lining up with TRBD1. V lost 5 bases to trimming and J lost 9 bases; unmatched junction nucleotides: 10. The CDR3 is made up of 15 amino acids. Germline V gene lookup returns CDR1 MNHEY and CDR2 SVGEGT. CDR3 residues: CASSESTGWGNVLTF. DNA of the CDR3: TGTGCCAGCAGTGAATCGACAGGGTGGGGCAACGTCCTGACTTTC.

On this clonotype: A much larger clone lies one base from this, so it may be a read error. As DNA, the CDR3 is TGTGCCAGCAGTTTAGGACAGGAGGCGTCTACTGAAGCTTTCTTT. Translated, it gives CASSLGQEASTEAFF. The rearrangement links TRBV28 to TRBJ1-1, with 7 bases fitting TRBD1. Germline CDR1 MDHEN, CDR2 SYDVKM. CDR3 length: 15 amino acids. With V trimmed by 2 bases and J by 5 bases, 8 bases remained unmatched. Looking up the rest from reference TRBV28 and TRBJ1-1 gives the full variable domain: DVKVTQSSRYLVKRTGEKVFLECVQDMDHENMFWYRQDPGLGLRLIYFSYDVKMKEKGDIPEGYSVSREKKERFSLILESASTNQTSMYLCASSLGQEASTEAFFGQGTRLTVV.

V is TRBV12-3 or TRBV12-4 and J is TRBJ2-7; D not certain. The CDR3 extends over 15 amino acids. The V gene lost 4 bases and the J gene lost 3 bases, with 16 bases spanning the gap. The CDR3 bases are TGTGCCAGCAGTTACGACACCGGAGTGAGCTACGAGCAGTACTTC. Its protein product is CASSYDTGVSYEQYF.

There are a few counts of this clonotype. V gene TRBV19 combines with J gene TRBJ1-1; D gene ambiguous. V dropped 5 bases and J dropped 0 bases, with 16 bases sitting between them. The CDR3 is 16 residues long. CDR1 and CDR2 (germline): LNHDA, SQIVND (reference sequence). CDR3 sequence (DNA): TGTGCCAGTAGTCCGTTCTTAGGACGGGTGAACACTGAAGCTTTCTTT. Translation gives CASSPFLGRVNTEAFF. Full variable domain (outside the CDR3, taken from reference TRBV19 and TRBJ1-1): DGGITQSPKYLFRKEGQNVTLSCEQNLNHDAMYWYRQDPGQGLRLIYYSQIVNDFQKGDIAEGYSVSREKKESFPLTVTSAQKNPTAFYLCASSPFLGRVNTEAFFGQGTRLTVV.

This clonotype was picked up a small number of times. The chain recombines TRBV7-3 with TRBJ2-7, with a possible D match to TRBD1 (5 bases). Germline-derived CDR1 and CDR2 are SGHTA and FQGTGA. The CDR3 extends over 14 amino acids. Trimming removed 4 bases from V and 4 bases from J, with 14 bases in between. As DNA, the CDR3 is TGTGCCAGCAGCTCACCCGACAGAAGATACGAGCAGTACTTC. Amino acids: CASSSPDRRYEQYF. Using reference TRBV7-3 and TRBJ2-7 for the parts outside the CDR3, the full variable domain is GAGVSQTPSNKVTEKGKYVELRCDPISGHTALYWYRQSLGQGPEFLIYFQGTGAADDSGLPNDRFFAVRPEGSVSTLKIQRTERGDSAVYLCASSSPDRRYEQYFGPGTRLTVT.

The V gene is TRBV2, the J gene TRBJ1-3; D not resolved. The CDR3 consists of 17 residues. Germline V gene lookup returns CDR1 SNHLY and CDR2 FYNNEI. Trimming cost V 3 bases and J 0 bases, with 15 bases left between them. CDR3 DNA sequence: TGTGCCAGCAGTGACCAAGCGGCCCGAATCTCTGGAAACACCATATATTTT. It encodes CASSDQAARISGNTIYF.

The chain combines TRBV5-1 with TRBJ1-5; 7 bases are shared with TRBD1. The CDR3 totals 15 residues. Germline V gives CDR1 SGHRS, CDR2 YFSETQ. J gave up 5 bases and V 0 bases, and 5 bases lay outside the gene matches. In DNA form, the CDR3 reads TGCGCCAGCAGCTTGGAGGGGGCAGGATATCAGCCCCAGCATTTT. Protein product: CASSLEGAGYQPQHF.

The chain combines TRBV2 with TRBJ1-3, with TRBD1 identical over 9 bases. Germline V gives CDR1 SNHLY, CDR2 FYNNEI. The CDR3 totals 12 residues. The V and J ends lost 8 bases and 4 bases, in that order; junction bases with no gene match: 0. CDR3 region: CASGQGGNTIYF. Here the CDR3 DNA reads TGTGCCAGCGGACAGGGGGGAAACACCATATATTTT.

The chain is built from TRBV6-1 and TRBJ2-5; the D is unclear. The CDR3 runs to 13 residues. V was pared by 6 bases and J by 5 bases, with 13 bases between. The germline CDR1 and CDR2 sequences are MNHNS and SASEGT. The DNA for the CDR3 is TGTGCCAGCAGGGACCCAGAGGTGGAGACCCAGTACTTC. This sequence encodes CASRDPEVETQYF.

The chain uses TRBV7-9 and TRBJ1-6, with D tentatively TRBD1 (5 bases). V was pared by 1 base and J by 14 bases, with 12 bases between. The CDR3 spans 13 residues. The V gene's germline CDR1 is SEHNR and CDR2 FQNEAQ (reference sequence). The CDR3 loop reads CASSLGGDASLHF. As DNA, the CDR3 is TGTGCCAGCAGCTTAGGGGGGGACGCGTCCCTCCACTTT.

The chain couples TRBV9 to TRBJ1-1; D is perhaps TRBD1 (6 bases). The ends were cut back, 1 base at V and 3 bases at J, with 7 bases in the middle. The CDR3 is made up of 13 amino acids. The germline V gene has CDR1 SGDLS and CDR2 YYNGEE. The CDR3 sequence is CASSVSGDTEAFF. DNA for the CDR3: TGTGCCAGCAGCGTATCAGGGGACACTGAAGCTTTCTTT.

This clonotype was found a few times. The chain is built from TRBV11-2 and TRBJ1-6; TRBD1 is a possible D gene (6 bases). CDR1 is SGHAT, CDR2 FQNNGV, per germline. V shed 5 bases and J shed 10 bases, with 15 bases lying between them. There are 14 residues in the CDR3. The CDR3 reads CASSQTPGGSPLHF. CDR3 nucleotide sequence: TGTGCCAGCAGCCAAACCCCCGGGGGCTCACCCCTCCACTTT.

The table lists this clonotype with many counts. The CDR3 DNA reads TGTGCCAGCAGCTCCACATCCTCTGGCTACACCTTC. Its translation: CASSSTSSGYTF. This rearrangement joins TRBV6-1 to TRBJ1-2, with D uncertain. The CDR3 extends over 12 amino acids. Germline CDR1 MNHNS, CDR2 SASEGT. V was cut by 6 bases and J by 7 bases, with 12 bases left in between.

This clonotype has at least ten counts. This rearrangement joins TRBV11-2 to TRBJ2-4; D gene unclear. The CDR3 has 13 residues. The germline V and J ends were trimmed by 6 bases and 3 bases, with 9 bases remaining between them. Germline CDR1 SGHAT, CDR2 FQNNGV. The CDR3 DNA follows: TGTGCCAGCAGGCCTGTTGGCAAAAACATTCAGTACTTC. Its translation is CASRPVGKNIQYF.

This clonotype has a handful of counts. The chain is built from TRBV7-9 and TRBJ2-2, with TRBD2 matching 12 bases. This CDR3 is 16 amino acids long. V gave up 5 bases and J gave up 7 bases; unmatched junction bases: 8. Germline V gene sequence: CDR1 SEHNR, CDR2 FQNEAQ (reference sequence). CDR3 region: CASSVPSGRAGGELFF. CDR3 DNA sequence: TGTGCCAGCAGCGTCCCTAGCGGGAGGGCCGGCGGGGAGCTGTTTTTT.

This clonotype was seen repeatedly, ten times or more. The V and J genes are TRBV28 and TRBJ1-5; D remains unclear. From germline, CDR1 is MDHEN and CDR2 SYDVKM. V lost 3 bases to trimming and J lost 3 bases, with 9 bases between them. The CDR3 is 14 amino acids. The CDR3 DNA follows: TGTGCCAGCAGTTTTTGGCGGTACAATCAGCCCCAGCATTTT. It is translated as CASSFWRYNQPQHF.

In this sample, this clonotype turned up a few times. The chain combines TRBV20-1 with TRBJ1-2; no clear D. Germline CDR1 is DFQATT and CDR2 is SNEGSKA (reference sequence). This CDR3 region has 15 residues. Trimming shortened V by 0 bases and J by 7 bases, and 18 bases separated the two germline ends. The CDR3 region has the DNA TGCAGTGCTAGAGATCTTCTTCGGGATTGGGGTGGCTACACCTTC. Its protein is CSARDLLRDWGGYTF.